The rows below give T cell receptor beta chains drawn from one sample of a study of circulating CD8 cells and anti-PD-1 response in melanoma. A single record per CDR3 protein comes from TCRdb applying MiXCR to the reads. In the table there are about 450 distinct CDR3 sequences, around 7.1% of which are singletons. Sequenced here: CD8+ T cells from PBMCs, sampled at baseline or after one month of anti-PD-1 therapy (not recorded which). All receptors derive from a human donor with melanoma. Each CDR3 is given with its conserved first and last residue. The D gene is left open where the match is weak. The listing skips clone size in some rows; elsewhere it reads once, few, many or a size class.

j_call v_call d_call clone_size cdr3_nt cdr3_aa
TRBJ2-7 TRBV7-2 NA large TGTGCCAGCAGCTCCTCGGGGCTCCCGGGGGAGCAGTACTTC CASSSSGLPGEQYF
TRBJ2-7 TRBV29-1 TRBD2 large TGCACCACCCGCGGGGCTAGCGGGACCTTATACGAGCAGTACTTC CTTRGASGTLYEQYF
TRBJ1-2 TRBV2 NA large TGTGCCAGCAGCGAAGGCAAAGGGTCCTATGGCTACACCTTC CASSEGKGSYGYTF
TRBJ2-7 TRBV27 TRBD1 medium-sized TGTGCCAGCAGTCCCCTGGACAGGGCGAATTACGAGCAGTACTTC CASSPLDRANYEQYF
TRBJ1-1 TRBV28 TRBD1 large TGTGCCAGCAGTTTTACGGACAGGGGTGACACTGAAGCTTTCTTT CASSFTDRGDTEAFF
TRBJ1-1 TRBV29-1 NA NA TGCGGCGCCGAACGAAAGGACACTGAAGCTTTCTTT CGAERKDTEAFF
TRBJ2-7 TRBV29-1 TRBD1 large TGCAGCGTTGGCGGTGGGACAGGGTCGTACGAGCAGTACTTC CSVGGGTGSYEQYF
TRBJ1-2 TRBV28 NA medium-sized TGTGCCAGCAGGAGCGAGAGACCTTCCGCTAACTATGGCTACACCTTC CASRSERPSANYGYTF
TRBJ1-5 TRBV28 NA medium-sized TGTGCCAGCAGTCCGGGACCTAATAGCAATCAGCCCCAGCATTTT CASSPGPNSNQPQHF
TRBJ2-1 TRBV29-1 TRBD2 medium-sized TGCAGCGTACTAGCGGGAGGCCCGACGGGAAGGGAGCAGTTCTTC CSVLAGGPTGREQFF
TRBJ2-1 TRBV20-1 TRBD2 large TGCAGTGCTAGAGTAGCGGGGTCCAATGAGCAGTTCTTC CSARVAGSNEQFF
TRBJ2-7 TRBV12-3/TRBV12-4 TRBD2 medium-sized TGTGCCAGCAGTTTGGTAGCGGGGGTCTACGAGCAGTACTTC CASSLVAGVYEQYF
TRBJ2-3 TRBV28 NA medium-sized TGTGCCAGCAGTTTATTGATGGGCTCGGTACCAGATACGCAGTATTTT CASSLLMGSVPDTQYF